The 3 T cell receptor beta chains below were found in one sample sequenced in a study of cytomegalovirus exposure and HLA in healthy donors. PCR primers comprised 60 Vbeta and 13 Jbeta primers. TCRdb's table, derived via immunoSEQ multiplex PCR, lists solely in-frame clones and lacks some. This table holds about 130,000 clones, 76% found once. Sequenced input: PBMCs. Every receptor here comes from a female donor in good health and CMV-seropositive.

The CDR3 region is CASSFGGAPPYGYTF. The CDR3 DNA follows: TGTGCCAGCAGTTTCGGGGGGGCGCCCCCCTATGGCTACACCTTC. The chain has TRBV28 and TRBJ1-2; the D gene is possibly TRBD1 (6 bases). The V gene lost 3 bases and the J gene lost 4 bases, with 15 bases spanning the gap. Germline V gene data show CDR1 as MDHEN and CDR2 as SYDVKM. The CDR3 has 15 residues.

The CDR3 DNA is TGTGCCAGCAGCGTCAAGGGGACTGCTAACTATGGCTACACCTTC. Amino acids: CASSVKGTANYGYTF. The chain has TRBV7-9 and TRBJ1-2; tentatively, D is TRBD1 (5 bases). The CDR3 covers 15 residues. With 5 bases removed from V and 0 bases from J, the gap between germline ends came to 13 bases. Per the germline V gene, CDR1 is SEHNR and CDR2 is FQNEAQ (reference sequence).

The chain carries TRBV5-1 and TRBJ2-3; D gene uncertain. The CDR3 contains 14 residues. Germline CDR1 is SGHRS and CDR2 is YFSETQ. With 0 bases removed from V and 3 bases from J, the gap between germline ends came to 8 bases. CDR3 amino acids: CASSLGLGTDTQYF. The CDR3 DNA sequence: TGCGCCAGCAGCTTGGGACTTGGGACAGATACGCAGTATTTT.